The present T cell receptor beta chain was sequenced within a study of T-cell reconstitution after alpha-beta-depleted transplantation in children (dated by TCRdb to 2016 to 2018). For the wider study: The study quantitatively tracked T-cell immune reconstitution after TCRalphabeta/CD19-depleted allogeneic hematopoietic cell transplantation in children using TCR repertoire profiling.

Germline trimming amounts to 6 bases on V and 6 bases on J, with 9 as the count of junction bases outside the gene matches. From the cysteine through the phenylalanine, the CDR3 covers 15 amino acids. The retained sequence is limited to the CDR3, 45 bases, with the frame set at the first base. As for this clonotype: There is no known antigen for this receptor. No base qualities exist here, and no much larger clone lies one base off it.

Libraries came from PCR. Sequencing relied on an Illumina HiSeq 2500. To normalize quantification of the TCRbeta repertoire, the TCR libraries were built with molecular barcoding that relied on unique molecular identifiers. In TCRdb, the public reads were trimmed at Q25 with fastp and aligned with MiXCR, with productive beta chains retained. One record per CDR3 amino acid sequence lists the most common genes and DNA. The sample table shows 330,000 or so distinct CDR3 sequences, and approximately 10% are seen once. About 2.3% of the sample is in the top ten clones. This clonotype was sampled from a human donor who donated a stem cell graft to a child with acute lymphoblastic leukemia. This sample comprised PBMCs from the stem cell graft donor, obtained from the stem cell graft. The rearranged chain carries TRBV12-3 or TRBV12-4 and TRBJ1-5; 9 central bases correspond to TRBD1. The CDR3 protein sequence reads: CASSPGQGISQPQHF. The bases are TGTGCCAGCAGCCCGGGACAGGGTATTAGTCAGCCCCAGCATTTT.